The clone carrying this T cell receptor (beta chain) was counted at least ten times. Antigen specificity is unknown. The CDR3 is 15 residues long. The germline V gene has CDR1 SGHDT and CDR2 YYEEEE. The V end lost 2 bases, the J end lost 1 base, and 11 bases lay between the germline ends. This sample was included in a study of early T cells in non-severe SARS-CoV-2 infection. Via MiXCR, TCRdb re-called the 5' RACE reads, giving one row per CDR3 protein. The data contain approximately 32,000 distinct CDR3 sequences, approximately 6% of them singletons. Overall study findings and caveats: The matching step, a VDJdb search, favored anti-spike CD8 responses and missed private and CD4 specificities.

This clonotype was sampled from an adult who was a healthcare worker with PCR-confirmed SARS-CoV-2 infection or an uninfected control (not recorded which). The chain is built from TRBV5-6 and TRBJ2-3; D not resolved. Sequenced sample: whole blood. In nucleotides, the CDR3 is TGTGCCAGCAGCTTCAGACCATCCGGCACAGATACGCAGTATTTT. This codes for CASSFRPSGTDTQYF.